A single sample gave rise to the 2 T cell receptor beta chains below, sequenced in a study of a mutant IDH1 vaccine in newly diagnosed glioma. No antigen has been identified for these receptors. Sequencing used immunoSEQ multiplex PCR; TCRdb keeps in-frame clones, though not all of them. The sample holds 38,000 or so clones, roughly 79% seen once. Time point here: week 23, last vaccination. Topical imiquimod was applied with each vaccine dose, which held 300 ug of mutant IDH1 20-mer peptide. Source: PBMCs, taken from a glioma patient whose treatment included an IDH1 peptide vaccine. All receptors derive from a man aged 35 to 55 with glioma.

In its sample, this clone was seen a few times. The V and J genes are TRBV19 and TRBJ1-1; D remains unclear. V lost 8 bases and J lost 1, with 11 bases in between. The CDR3 is 13 amino acids. Germline CDR1 LNHDA, CDR2 SQIVND (reference sequence). CDR3 region: CASSPSGNTEAFF. In DNA form, the CDR3 reads TGTGCCAGTTCCCCTAGTGGGAACACTGAAGCTTTCTTT.

This clone was recorded once. The V gene is TRBV27, the J gene TRBJ1-2, with D possibly matching TRBD1 (5 bases). Germline CDR1 is MNHEY and CDR2 is SMNVEV (reference sequence). Trimming pared 2 bases from V and 0 bases from J, leaving 10 bases between. The CDR3 extends over 15 amino acids. The CDR3 loop is CASSLRQSTNYGYTF. In DNA form, the CDR3 reads TGTGCCAGCAGTTTACGACAGTCCACTAACTATGGCTACACCTTC.